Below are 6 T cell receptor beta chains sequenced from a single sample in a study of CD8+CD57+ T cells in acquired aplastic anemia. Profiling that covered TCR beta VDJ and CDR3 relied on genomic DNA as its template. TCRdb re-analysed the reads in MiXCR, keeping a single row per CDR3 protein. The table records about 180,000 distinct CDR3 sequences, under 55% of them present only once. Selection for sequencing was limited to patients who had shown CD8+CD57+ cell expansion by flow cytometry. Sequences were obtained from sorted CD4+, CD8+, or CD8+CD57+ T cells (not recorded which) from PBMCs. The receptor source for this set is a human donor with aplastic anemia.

In DNA form, the CDR3 reads TGTGCCAGCAGCTTGGCGGGGACTAGCGGGGGACTATACGAGCAGTACTTC. Amino acid sequence: CASSLAGTSGGLYEQYF. This chain connects TRBV5-5 to TRBJ2-7; 14 nucleotides align to TRBD2. J gave up 4 bases and V 0 bases, and 6 bases lay outside the gene matches. Germline lookup yields CDR1 SGHKS and CDR2 YYEKEE (reference sequence). This CDR3 has 17 residues.

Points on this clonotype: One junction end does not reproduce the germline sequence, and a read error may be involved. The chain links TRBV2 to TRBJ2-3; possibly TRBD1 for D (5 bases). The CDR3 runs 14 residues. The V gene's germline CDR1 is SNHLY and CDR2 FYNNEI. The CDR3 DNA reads TGTGCCAGCAGCGTAGGGGCCATCATAGATACGCAGTGTTTT. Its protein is CASSVGAIIDTQCF.

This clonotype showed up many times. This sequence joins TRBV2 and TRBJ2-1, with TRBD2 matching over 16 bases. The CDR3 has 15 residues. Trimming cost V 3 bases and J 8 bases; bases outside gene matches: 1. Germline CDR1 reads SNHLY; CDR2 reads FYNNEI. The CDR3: CASSDGTSGGDEQFF. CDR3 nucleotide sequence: TGTGCCAGCAGTGATGGGACTAGCGGGGGGGATGAGCAGTTCTTC.

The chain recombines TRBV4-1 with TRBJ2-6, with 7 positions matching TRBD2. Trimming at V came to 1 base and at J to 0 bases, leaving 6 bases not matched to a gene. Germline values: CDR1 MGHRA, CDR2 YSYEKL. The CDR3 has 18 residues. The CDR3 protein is CASSQVTGGPSGANVLTF. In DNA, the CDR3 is TGCGCCAGCAGCCAAGTAACGGGGGGACCCTCTGGGGCCAACGTCCTGACTTTC.

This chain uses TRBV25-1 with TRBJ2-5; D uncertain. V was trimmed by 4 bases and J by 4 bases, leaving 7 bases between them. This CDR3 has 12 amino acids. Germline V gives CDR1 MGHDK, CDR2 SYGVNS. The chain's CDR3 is CASSGAGETQYF. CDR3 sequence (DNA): TGTGCCAGCAGTGGGGCCGGAGAGACCCAGTACTTC.

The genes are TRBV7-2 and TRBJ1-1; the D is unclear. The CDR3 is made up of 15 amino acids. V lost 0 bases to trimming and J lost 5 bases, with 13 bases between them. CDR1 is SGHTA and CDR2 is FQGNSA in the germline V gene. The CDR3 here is CASSLAREVWTEAFF. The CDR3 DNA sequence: TGTGCCAGCAGCTTAGCGAGGGAGGTGTGGACTGAAGCTTTCTTT.